The T cell receptor (beta chain) described here comes from a study of blood T cell repertoires in COVID-19. Study at large: COVID-19 samples collected from the United States, Italy and Spain covered acute and convalescent phases.

Per the study methods: Estimated nucleated cell counts came from reference gene primer amplification. The repertoire was sequenced with immunoSEQ multiplex PCR; TCRdb's copy has only in-frame clones and lacks some. V and J calls and clone size come straight from that table; D and trimming were deduced from the DNA. Of about 150,000 clones in the sample, roughly 84% were seen once. Enrollment of patients from Seattle took place during active infection, with longitudinal follow-up. The length of the CDR3 is 16 residues. Trimming left V 0 bases short and J 4 bases short, with 14 bases between. Per germline, CDR1 MGHDK and CDR2 SYGVNS.

The sequence was obtained from a woman aged 55-69 years with COVID-19, enrolled during active disease. The sample comprised peripheral blood. The V gene is TRBV25-1, the J gene TRBJ2-3; weak D call: TRBD2 (5 bases). CDR3 in amino acids: CASSEYPKRVPDTQYF. CDR3 nucleotides: TGTGCCAGCAGTGAATACCCGAAGAGGGTCCCAGATACGCAGTATTTT.